This T cell receptor (beta chain) appears in the sequencing data of a study of identical twins. Overall study results and limits: Conclusions relied on cross-sectional statistical analysis, not following the same donors. Insertions were fewer in abundant cord blood beta clonotypes, whereas memory repertoires showed none of this pattern.

Each cDNA held unique molecular identifiers, and template switching gave it a universal primer site. One entry per CDR3 protein, called by TCRdb with MiXCR from the 5' RACE reads. The sample lists over 200,000 distinct CDR3 sequences, around 9.6% occurring once. This clonotype was recorded at least ten times. What it recognizes is unknown. CDR1 is SGHTA and CDR2 is FQGNSA in the germline V gene. Trimming left V 9 bases short and J 2 bases short, with 13 bases between. The CDR3 totals 14 residues. The clonotype originates from a woman between 18 and 29 years old in good health. Sequenced material: memory (CD45RO+) T cells sorted from blood. V gene TRBV7-2 combines with J gene TRBJ2-2; D possibly corresponds to TRBD2 (7 bases). CDR3 sequence: CAREAGANTGELFF. As DNA, the CDR3 is TGTGCCAGGGAGGCGGGGGCAAACACCGGGGAGCTGTTTTTT.